Given below is one TCR beta chain in context. Its antigen is not known. The table came from immunoSEQ multiplex PCR; TCRdb's copy has only in-frame clones and leaves some out. The table has approximately 120,000 clones, approximately 88% seen once. This CDR3 is built from 13 residues. From germline, CDR1 is SGHRS and CDR2 YFSETQ. With 3 bases removed from V and 8 bases from J, the gap between germline ends came to 14 bases. The sample originates from a study of T cell responses to AZD1222 COVID-19 vaccine. Findings of the study overall: Clonal diversity was possibly underestimated, and the donors were mostly white British, with more females.

The sequence came from an adult in good health. The sample consisted of peripheral blood, taken on day 0 of AZD1222 vaccination. This chain joins TRBV5-1 and TRBJ1-2, with D maybe TRBD1 (5 bases). The CDR3 DNA reads as TGCGCCAGCAGCTGGGGGAGTTTTGAGGGCTACACCTTC. The encoded protein is CASSWGSFEGYTF.